A selection of T cell receptor beta chains follows, all from one sample in a study of T cells in Graves' hyperthyroidism and ophthalmopathy. TCRdb reanalysed the multiplex PCR reads using MiXCR and keeps one entry per CDR3 protein. The profile shows about 400,000 distinct CDR3 sequences, around 15% of them singletons. The sequenced sample consisted of blood. These receptors all stem from a woman in her fifties or sixties with Graves' ophthalmopathy. Each CDR3 is given without its conserved first and last residue. Each record gives: D gene, V gene, CDR3 protein. D genes are given only for firm matches.

NA | TRBV28 | ASSLLGAHNEQF
NA | TRBV2 | ASSEAGRDGYT
NA | TRBV9 | ASSVVSGETQY
NA | TRBV5-1 | ASSQALSLGDEQF
TRBD2 | TRBV20-1 | SANPVAGGRRDTQY
NA | TRBV27 | ASSPPMGAHGNQPQH
NA | TRBV11-2 | ASSAAGSSYNEQF
TRBD2 | TRBV20-1 | SAVSGRAFEQY
NA | TRBV20-1 | SARRGMETQY
NA | TRBV5-1 | ASKASPQETQY
NA | TRBV3-1 | ASSPRDRGRNSPLH
NA | TRBV9 | ASSVGLPSTGELF
NA | TRBV29-1 | SVGQDGYGYT
NA | TRBV5-8 | ASSLPLGGQNYEQY
TRBD2 | TRBV5-8 | ASSLPLADSYNEQF
TRBD2 | TRBV28 | ASIGTSGYTGELF
NA | TRBV2 | ASSEAGFRAF
NA | TRBV20-1 | SASKGASAYEQY
TRBD1 | TRBV29-1 | LPGQGADTQY
TRBD1 | TRBV3-1 | ASSQTGGHGYT
NA | TRBV11-2 | ASSLDFRESYNEQF
TRBD1 | TRBV3-1 | ASSQGQGYNEQF
NA | TRBV6-1 | ASSQLMNTEAF
TRBD2 | TRBV20-1 | SARDRGGTSGSWNEQF
NA | TRBV6-2/TRBV6-3 | ASSCETDTQY
NA | TRBV19 | ASSILQGQLGNQPQH
NA | TRBV20-1 | SAPPWGVGSPAQNEQF
NA | TRBV6-1 | ASSPPGGLGAYEQY
TRBD2 | TRBV11-2 | ASSQSIFSGRAYTGELF
NA | TRBV29-1 | SVTLGYEQY
NA | TRBV5-1 | ASSLGHENTEAF
TRBD2 | TRBV28 | ATNQREEQY
TRBD1 | TRBV12-3/TRBV12-4 | ASSETGVSPLH
TRBD2 | TRBV27 | ASRSGLAGDSYNEQF
NA | TRBV20-1 | STRWGVNTEAF
TRBD1 | TRBV4-2 | ASSQGQGARTGELF
NA | TRBV30 | AWSARRGPRADTEAF
NA | TRBV28 | ASSVARDLNEQF
TRBD2 | TRBV20-1 | SARVASGARFGEQY
TRBD1 | TRBV5-1 | ASSPEGQGWEKLF
NA | TRBV12-3/TRBV12-4 | ASSPGEVNTEAF
NA | TRBV27 | ASSPGNRAGSPLH
NA | TRBV7-9 | ASSLAQQETQY
NA | TRBV29-1 | SVSANTGELF
NA | TRBV6-2/TRBV6-3 | ASRNGHQETQY
NA | TRBV4-2 | ASSQDLVMGDTEAF
TRBD2 | TRBV6-1 | ASRPGLGLGEQY